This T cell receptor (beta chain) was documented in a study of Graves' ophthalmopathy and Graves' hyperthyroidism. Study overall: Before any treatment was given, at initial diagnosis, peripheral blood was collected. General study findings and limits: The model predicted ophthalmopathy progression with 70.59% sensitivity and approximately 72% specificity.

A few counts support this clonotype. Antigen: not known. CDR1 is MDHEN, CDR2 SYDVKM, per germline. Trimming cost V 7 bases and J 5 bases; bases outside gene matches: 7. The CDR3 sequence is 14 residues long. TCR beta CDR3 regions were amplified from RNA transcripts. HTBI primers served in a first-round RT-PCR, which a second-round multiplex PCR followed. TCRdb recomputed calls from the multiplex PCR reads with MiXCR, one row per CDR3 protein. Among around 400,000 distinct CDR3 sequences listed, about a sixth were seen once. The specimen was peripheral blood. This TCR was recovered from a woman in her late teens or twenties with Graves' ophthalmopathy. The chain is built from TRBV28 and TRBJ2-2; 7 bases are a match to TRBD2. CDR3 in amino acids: CASKRPGGTGELFF. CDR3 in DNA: TGTGCCAGCAAACGTCCGGGAGGAACCGGGGAGCTGTTTTTT.